This TCR beta chain was sequenced for a study of blood T cells in healthy people across ages. Findings of the study overall: Donors of long life had a larger count of naive CD4+ cells and greater diversity than aged donors.

The study isolated at least 6.5 million PBMCs from each sample. Germline V gene lookup returns CDR1 DFQATT and CDR2 SNEGSKA (reference sequence). V lost 5 bases to trimming and J lost 13 bases; unmatched junction nucleotides: 14. There are 13 residues in the CDR3. A second PCR of about 7 to 12 cycles used a sample-barcoded 5' primer and a J-beta primer mix. TCRdb recomputed calls from the 5' RACE reads with MiXCR, one row per CDR3 protein. Of approximately 800,000 distinct CDR3 sequences in the sample, 53% were seen once. This clonotype occurred a few times. Antigen: not known. Material for sequencing was blood. This clonotype originated in a man aged 80 or over in good health. This chain connects TRBV20-1 to TRBJ2-4, with 7 bases fitting TRBD2. The CDR3 loop is CSASSGRGLEQYF. The CDR3 DNA reads TGCAGTGCTTCTAGCGGCCGAGGGTTGGAGCAGTACTTC.